What follows are 23 T cell receptor beta chains derived from one specimen sequenced in a study of blood T cell repertoires in COVID-19. TCRdb keeps only in-frame clones here, not all; method: immunoSEQ multiplex PCR. This table has around 70,000 clones, 75% appearing once. Source material: peripheral blood. These receptors originate from a man in his 70s with acute or convalescent COVID-19.

The J gene is TRBJ1-6, the V gene TRBV3-1 (or the pseudogene TRBV3-2); no firm D call. CDR3 length: 14 amino acids. The germline V gene encodes CDR1 LGHDT and CDR2 YNNKEL (reference sequence). Trimming pared 3 bases from V and 6 bases from J, leaving 9 bases between. The DNA of the CDR3 is TGTGCCAGCAGCCACCCAGATTCTAATTCACCCCTCCACTTT. This translates into CASSHPDSNSPLHF.

This clone was seen more than once but under ten times. The rearrangement joins TRBV3-1 (or the pseudogene TRBV3-2) to TRBJ1-1; D call uncertain. The CDR3 totals 13 residues. From germline, CDR1 is LGHDT and CDR2 YNNKEL (reference sequence). V shed 1 base and J shed 5 bases, with 8 bases lying between them. The CDR3 sequence is CASSQGLRTEAFF. In DNA, the CDR3 is TGTGCCAGCAGCCAAGGGTTACGGACTGAAGCTTTCTTT.

J is TRBJ2-3 and V is TRBV5-1; 8 nucleotides align to TRBD2. CDR3 size: 14 residues. J was trimmed by 4 bases and V by 1 base; bases with no gene match: 2. Germline V gene lookup returns CDR1 SGHRS and CDR2 YFSETQ. CDR3 bases: TGCGCCAGCAGCTTGCCGGGACTAGCAGATACGCAGTATTTT. This translates into CASSLPGLADTQYF.

CDR3 sequence: CASSLRDLQGNTQYF. As DNA, the CDR3 is TGTGCCAGCTCGCTGCGGGACCTTCAAGGGAATACGCAGTATTTT. V and J are TRBV18 and TRBJ2-3; maybe TRBD2 (6 bases). The CDR3 extends over 15 amino acids. Germline values: CDR1 KGHSH, CDR2 LQKENI. V was shortened by 6 bases and J by 7 bases, with 20 bases between the two germline ends. Drawing the rest from reference TRBV18 and TRBJ2-3, the complete variable domain is NAGVMQNPRHLVRRRGQEARLRCSPMKGHSHVYWYRQLPEEGLKFMVYLQKENIIDESGMPKERFSAEFPKEGPSILRIQQVVRGDSAAYFCASSLRDLQGNTQYFGPGTRLTVL.

The rearrangement uses TRBV12-3 or TRBV12-4 and TRBJ1-2, with D possibly matching TRBD1 (5 bases). CDR3 length equals 13 residues. V lost 10 bases to trimming and J lost 5 bases, with 17 bases between them. CDR3 residues: CATSGPSGYGYTF. The DNA for the CDR3 is TGTGCCACGTCAGGGCCCAGTGGGTATGGCTACACCTTC.

The chain uses TRBV7-6 and TRBJ2-3, with D maybe TRBD2 (6 bases). Trimming took 0 bases from V and 3 from J, leaving 16 bases between them. The germline V gene has CDR1 SGHVS and CDR2 FNYEAQ. The CDR3 is 17 amino acids. CDR3 in DNA: TGTGCCAGCAGCTTAGCCGGAGGGCCAAGTACAACAGATACGCAGTATTTT. Amino acids: CASSLAGGPSTTDTQYF.

This chain joins TRBV21-1 and TRBJ2-2; whether TRBD2, the table's D call, matches the DNA was not checked. TRBV21-1 is given as a pseudogene. CDR3 size: 14 residues. In DNA, the CDR3 is TGTGCCAGCAGCCATCCGGAGGGCACCGGGGAGCTGTTTTTT. Encoded protein: CASSHPEGTGELFF.

The V gene is TRBV7-9, the J gene TRBJ2-2; 7 bases match TRBD1. The CDR3 is made up of 14 amino acids. V trimming: 7 bases; J trimming: 0 bases; junction bases outside the gene matches: 2. Germline assignment: CDR1 SEHNR and CDR2 FQNEAQ (reference sequence). CDR3 amino acids: CASNGQANTGELFF. CDR3 bases: TGTGCCAGCAACGGACAGGCGAACACCGGGGAGCTGTTTTTT.

The chain is built from TRBV7-6 and TRBJ2-2; D not certain. The V gene's germline CDR1 is SGHVS and CDR2 FNYEAQ. CDR3 length: 11 amino acids. Trimming removed 4 bases from V and 8 bases from J, with 5 bases in between. The chain's CDR3 is CASSSQGELFF. The CDR3 DNA sequence: TGTGCCAGCAGCTCCCAGGGGGAGCTGTTTTTT.

The chain carries TRBV10-2 and TRBJ2-3; 15 bases map to TRBD2. The CDR3 runs 17 residues. V lost 4 bases to trimming and J lost 4 bases; unmatched junction nucleotides: 6. Germline CDR1 and CDR2: WSHSY and SAAADI. In DNA, the CDR3 is TGCGCCAGCAGTGTGGGGACTAGCGGGAGGAGCGCAGATACGCAGTATTTT. It translates to CASSVGTSGRSADTQYF.

This clone was seen more than once but under ten times. The chain uses TRBV7-3 and TRBJ2-3; 15 bases fit TRBD2. Trimming cost V 0 bases and J 8 bases; bases outside gene matches: 9. Per germline, CDR1 SGHTA and CDR2 FQGTGA. There are 18 residues in the CDR3. The CDR3 here is CASSLTGLAGGGTSTQYF. The DNA for the CDR3 is TGTGCCAGCAGCTTAACGGGACTAGCGGGAGGTGGCACAAGTACGCAGTATTTT.

V is TRBV28 and J is TRBJ2-1, with TRBD2 identical over 10 bases. The CDR3 totals 16 residues. With 2 bases clipped from V and 2 bases from J, the junction kept 3 bases outside the gene matches. Germline CDR1 MDHEN, CDR2 SYDVKM. The CDR3 DNA is TGTGCCAGCAGTTTAGGGACTAGCGCAACCTACAATGAGCAGTTCTTC. It yields the protein CASSLGTSATYNEQFF. Filled out from reference TRBV28 and TRBJ2-1, the complete variable domain reads DVKVTQSSRYLVKRTGEKVFLECVQDMDHENMFWYRQDPGLGLRLIYFSYDVKMKEKGDIPEGYSVSREKKERFSLILESASTNQTSMYLCASSLGTSATYNEQFFGPGTRLTVL.

The rearrangement links TRBV7-2 to TRBJ2-5; 7 bases line up with TRBD1. The CDR3 is made up of 13 amino acids. From germline, CDR1 is SGHTA and CDR2 FQGNSA. V dropped 5 bases and J dropped 5; count of bases not matched to a gene: 5. In DNA form, the CDR3 reads TGTGCCAGCAGCCTGTCAGGGGGTGAGACCCAGTACTTC. Its translation: CASSLSGGETQYF.

This chain links TRBV9 with TRBJ2-1; tentatively, D is TRBD1 (6 bases). Trimming shortened V by 0 bases and J by 1 base, and 14 bases separated the two germline ends. The CDR3 has 17 amino acids. The germline V gene has CDR1 SGDLS and CDR2 YYNGEE. The CDR3 sequence is CASSVEGHPISYNEQFF. Here the CDR3 DNA reads TGTGCCAGCAGCGTAGAGGGACATCCCATTTCCTACAATGAGCAGTTCTTC.

CDR3 nucleotide sequence: TGCGCCAGCAGCATGACAGGGTCGGATGAGCAGTTCTTC. This gives the protein CASSMTGSDEQFF. This sequence joins TRBV5-1 and TRBJ2-1; TRBD1 matches 7 bases. This CDR3 has 13 residues. Germline values: CDR1 SGHRS, CDR2 YFSETQ. V lost 4 bases and J lost 8; bases outside the gene matches: 6.

The DNA of the CDR3 is TGTGCCAGCAGCCAAGGAAGTAACCTAGGGAGGCAGTTCTTC. Residues: CASSQGSNLGRQFF. This sequence joins TRBV14 and TRBJ2-1, with D possibly TRBD2 on 5 matching bases. From germline, CDR1 is SGHDN and CDR2 FVKESK. The CDR3 contains 14 residues. Trimming removed 1 base at V and 12 bases at J, with 16 bases between.

This clone has a single count. V and J are TRBV29-1 and TRBJ1-6, with a possible D match to TRBD1 (6 bases). Trimming pared 5 bases from V and 8 bases from J, leaving 16 bases between. There are 14 residues in the CDR3. The germline gives CDR1 SQVTM, CDR2 ANQGSEA. CDR3 coding DNA: TGCAGCGTTAGTCCTCTGGACAGCGATTCACCCCTCCACTTT. This codes for CSVSPLDSDSPLHF. The full variable domain, rest sourced from reference TRBV29-1 and TRBJ1-6, is SAVISQKPSRDICQRGTSLTIQCQVDSQVTMMFWYRQQPGQSLTLIATANQGSEATYESGFVIDKFPISRPNLTFSTLTVSNMSPEDSSIYLCSVSPLDSDSPLHFGNGTRLTVT.

In this sample, this clone turned up a few times. The rearrangement uses TRBV28 and TRBJ1-2; D uncertain. Germline CDR1 and CDR2: MDHEN and SYDVKM. CDR3 size: 14 residues. V was trimmed by 0 bases and J by 4 bases, leaving 9 bases between them. In nucleotides, the CDR3 is TGTGCCAGCAGTTTATGGCGGGCTGGCTATGGCTACACCTTC. Protein product: CASSLWRAGYGYTF.

This chain links TRBV18 with TRBJ1-1; weak D call: TRBD1 (5 bases). Germline values: CDR1 KGHSH, CDR2 LQKENI. The CDR3 is 15 amino acids. The germline V and J ends were trimmed by 1 base and 4 bases, with 13 bases remaining between them. The CDR3 loop reads CASSPQGQGGTEAFF. The CDR3 region has the DNA TGTGCCAGCTCACCACAAGGGCAGGGCGGCACTGAAGCTTTCTTT.

This rearrangement joins TRBV5-6 to TRBJ2-3; TRBD1 agrees at 7 bases. The CDR3 has 14 residues. The germline V gene has CDR1 SGHDT and CDR2 YYEEEE. Trimming at V came to 2 bases and at J to 4 bases, leaving 4 bases not matched to a gene. CDR3 nucleotide sequence: TGTGCCAGCAGCTTAACAGGGGACGCAGATACGCAGTATTTT. Encoded protein: CASSLTGDADTQYF.

For the CDR3, the DNA is TGTGCCAGCAGCCCGGGACTGCAAGAGACCCAGTACTTC. Protein product: CASSPGLQETQYF. The chain links TRBV7-9 to TRBJ2-5; D is perhaps TRBD2 (6 bases). The germline CDR1 and CDR2 sequences are SEHNR and FQNEAQ (reference sequence). This CDR3 has 13 amino acids. The V and J ends lost 5 bases and 2 bases respectively, with 9 bases between them.

V is TRBV7-3 and J is TRBJ2-3; D possibly corresponds to TRBD1 (7 bases). The CDR3 has 19 residues. The germline V gene encodes CDR1 SGHTA and CDR2 FQGTGA. V lost 0 bases, J lost 0 bases, and 19 bases lay in between. CDR3 DNA: TGTGCCAGCAGCTTAACGGCGGGACAGTTATTTAGTAGCACAGATACGCAGTATTTT. Protein: CASSLTAGQLFSSTDTQYF.

This chain joins TRBV12-3 or TRBV12-4 and TRBJ2-5; D is undetermined. The V end lost 3 bases, the J end lost 5 bases, and 4 bases lay between the germline ends. This CDR3 is 11 amino acids long. The CDR3 DNA reads TGTGCCAGCAGTTTTCGGGAGACCCAGTACTTC. Translated: CASSFRETQYF.